This section outlines one T cell receptor beta chain sequence together with its context. Antigen: not known. This entry is derived from a study of regulatory T cells in long-lasting Graves disease. This CDR3 has 17 amino acids. V gave up 6 bases and J gave up 11 bases; unmatched junction bases: 16. The germline V gene encodes CDR1 MNHNS and CDR2 SASEGT. The time point denotes: newly diagnosed GD, antithyroid drugs for less than 3 months. Generation of the TCR library employed RNA extracted from PBMCs. Study results and caveats: Small sample size may have lowered accuracy.

Sequencing libraries for TCR beta were prepared with iRepertoire HTBI primers and Arm-PCR of CDR3 regions. TCRdb reanalysed the multiplex PCR reads using MiXCR and keeps one entry per CDR3 protein. The sample holds 350,000 to 500,000 distinct CDR3 sequences; 15% to 20% are singletons and the top ten take roughly 10%. This sample also appeared in a second study, on T cells in Graves' hyperthyroidism and ophthalmopathy. As that report states: Each patient was aged 18 to 65 and had newly diagnosed hyperthyroidism of under 2 months' duration. First-round RT-PCR targeting the TCR CDR3 was performed with the HTBI primer set.

The source of this sequence is a woman aged 30 to 39 with Graves disease. Specimen: peripheral blood mononuclear cells (PBMCs), collected at new diagnosis, from a patient treated with antithyroid drugs. The J gene is TRBJ1-6, the V gene TRBV6-1, with TRBD1 matching 10 bases. In nucleotides, the CDR3 is TGTGCCAGCAGAAATCCGGGACAGGGGCTCAATAGTGCACCCCTCCACTTT. It is translated as CASRNPGQGLNSAPLHF.